Each of the 18 T cell receptor beta chains below was sequenced from the same sample in a study of cytomegalovirus exposure and HLA in healthy donors (TCRdb year 2017). The receptor library was made with the immunoSEQ multiplex PCR assay. For the multiplex PCR, a mixture combining 60 forward primers for TCR Vbeta segments and 13 reverse primers for TCR Jbeta segments was used. TCRdb retrieved this table from immuneACCESS and kept in-frame rearrangements only. Not all clones are present; in checked studies, unresolved V genes account for under half, and no reason is known for the remainder. This sample lists 300,000 or so clones; approximately 85% were detected once. The ten largest account for more than 1.5% of the sample. Sequenced: PBMCs. These receptors were taken from a woman in her forties in good health and CMV-seropositive.

The chain has TRBV4-3 and TRBJ1-1; D call uncertain. There are 15 residues in the CDR3. Germline V lookup: CDR1 LGHNA, CDR2 YSLEER. The V end lost 0 bases, the J end lost 3 bases, and 11 bases lay between the germline ends. The CDR3: CASSQDRGRDTEAFF. The CDR3 DNA is TGCGCCAGCAGCCAAGATCGGGGAAGGGACACTGAAGCTTTCTTT.

J is TRBJ1-5 and V is TRBV30; TRBD1 is a possible D gene (5 bases). CDR3 length: 23 residues. Germline V gene sequence: CDR1 GTSNPN, CDR2 SVGIG (reference sequence). Trimming took 2 bases from V and 2 from J, leaving 37 bases between them. CDR3 DNA sequence: TGTGCCTGGAGTTTATCAAAATTAGCGGGGACCACCTGGGGGGATATAGGCAATCAGCCCCAGCATTTT. This translates into CAWSLSKLAGTTWGDIGNQPQHF.

The CDR3 sequence is CASSKGGQGQGYTF. In nucleotides, the CDR3 is TGTGCCAGCAGCAAAGGGGGACAAGGTCAAGGCTACACCTTC. The gene calls are TRBV21-1 and TRBJ1-2; TRBD1 is taken as the D call from the table, unchecked against the DNA. TRBV21-1 is noted as a pseudogene. This CDR3 is 14 amino acids long.

V and J are TRBV11-2 and TRBJ1-6, with D hard to call. The germline gives CDR1 SGHAT, CDR2 FQNNGV. V was shortened by 2 bases and J by 11 bases, with 7 bases between the two germline ends. The CDR3 runs to 12 residues. The CDR3 here is CASSLSFPPLHF. The DNA for the CDR3 is TGTGCCAGCAGCTTATCTTTCCCACCCCTCCACTTT.

A few counts support this clone. The rearrangement uses TRBV2 and TRBJ1-1; 9 positions match TRBD1. Germline assignment: CDR1 SNHLY and CDR2 FYNNEI. The CDR3 length is 13 residues. Trimming cost V 5 bases and J 7 bases; bases outside gene matches: 5. CDR3 loop: CASSHTGGFEAFF. The CDR3 nucleotides read TGTGCCAGCAGTCACACAGGGGGCTTTGAAGCTTTCTTT.

This clone turned up a few times. The chain uses TRBV18 and TRBJ2-1, with TRBD2 identical over 7 bases. This CDR3 region has 16 residues. Germline V CDR1 and CDR2: KGHSH, LQKENI. J lost 7 bases, V lost 3 bases, and 12 bases had no gene match. CDR3: CASSPLVAGVRNEQFF. In DNA form, the CDR3 reads TGTGCCAGCTCACCCCTCGTGGCGGGAGTAAGAAATGAGCAGTTCTTC.

The chain recombines TRBV19 with TRBJ2-1; TRBD2 matches at 9 bases. Per the germline V gene, CDR1 is LNHDA and CDR2 is SQIVND (reference sequence). The junction had 5 bases not matched to a gene; V was cut back by 5 bases and J by 0 bases. The CDR3 spans 16 residues. Written as DNA, the CDR3 is TGTGCCAGTAGTCCCCTAGCGGGGTACTCCTACAATGAGCAGTTCTTC. Encoded protein: CASSPLAGYSYNEQFF.

There are a few counts of this clone. The chain combines TRBV11-2 with TRBJ2-7, with TRBD1 matching 9 bases. This CDR3 spans 11 amino acids. The J segment lost 6 bases and the V segment lost 10 bases, leaving 4 bases of the junction unmatched. Germline-derived CDR1 and CDR2 are SGHAT and FQNNGV. The CDR3 sequence is CATSTGGEQYF. In nucleotides, the CDR3 is TGTGCCACCTCGACAGGGGGCGAGCAGTACTTC.

This clone came up a few times. The V and J genes are TRBV11-3 and TRBJ2-7, with D possibly being TRBD1 (6 bases). The V end was cut by 2 bases, the J end by 5 bases, with 16 bases between. Germline CDR1 is SGHNT and CDR2 is YENEEA. This CDR3 has 15 residues. Written as DNA, the CDR3 is TGTGCCAGCAGCTTATCCCTAGAACAGGGCGACGAGCAGTACTTC. Translation: CASSLSLEQGDEQYF.

This chain links TRBV2 with TRBJ2-7; 7 positions agree with TRBD1. This CDR3 is 13 amino acids long. Trimming at V came to 4 bases and at J to 5 bases, leaving 5 bases not matched to a gene. Germline-derived CDR1 and CDR2 are SNHLY and FYNNEI. The CDR3 nucleotides are TGTGCCAGCAGTGCACAGGGGTGGCACGAGCAGTACTTC. It encodes CASSAQGWHEQYF.

Only a few counts were recorded for this clone. The chain recombines TRBV5-4 with TRBJ2-7, with TRBD2 identical over 7 bases. Per the germline V gene, CDR1 is SGHNT and CDR2 is YYREEE (reference sequence). The V gene end was trimmed by 0 bases and the J gene end by 3 bases; junction bases not matched to a gene: 3. This CDR3 spans 14 amino acids. The DNA for the CDR3 is TGTGCCAGCAGCTTGGTGGGGGGGGACTACGAGCAGTACTTC. Residues: CASSLVGGDYEQYF.

This clone was seen only a few times. V and J are TRBV7-9 and TRBJ2-7, with TRBD2 matching over 10 bases. CDR1 and CDR2 from the germline V gene are SEHNR and FQNEAQ (reference sequence). The junction had 4 bases not matched to a gene; V was cut back by 5 bases and J by 0 bases. CDR3 length: 15 residues. In DNA form, the CDR3 reads TGTGCCAGCAGCAACCCTAGCGGGAGCTCCTACGAGCAGTACTTC. Protein: CASSNPSGSSYEQYF.

This clone was recorded only once. The chain combines TRBV25-1 with TRBJ2-1; 7 bases are a match to TRBD1. Germline assignment: CDR1 MGHDK and CDR2 SYGVNS. V was pared by 5 bases and J by 10 bases, with 11 bases of the junction left unmatched. This CDR3 has 14 residues. CDR3 sequence (DNA): TGTGCCAGCAGTCCTCATAGGGTGACAGGGGAGCAGTTCTTC. The encoded protein is CASSPHRVTGEQFF.

The V call is TRBV19, the J call TRBJ2-7; D is perhaps TRBD2 (5 bases). Germline-derived CDR1 and CDR2 are LNHDA and SQIVND (reference sequence). The CDR3 runs to 13 residues. V lost 5 bases and J lost 3, with 11 bases in between. This CDR3 is CASSEQRNYEQYF. For the CDR3, the DNA is TGTGCCAGTAGTGAGCAGCGGAACTACGAGCAGTACTTC.

This clone was detected only once. The rearrangement links TRBV4-3 to TRBJ1-3; tentatively, D is TRBD1 (5 bases). The germline CDR1 and CDR2 sequences are LGHNA and YSLEER. The germline V and J ends were trimmed by 1 base and 1 base, with 8 bases remaining between them. The length of the CDR3 is 15 residues. CDR3 loop: CASSQARGSGNTIYF. CDR3 DNA: TGCGCCAGCAGCCAAGCACGGGGGTCTGGAAACACCATATATTTT.

This clone is a singleton in its sample. The chain has TRBV28 and TRBJ1-1; D is ambiguous. V was pared by 4 bases and J by 9 bases, with 9 bases between. The CDR3 is made up of 11 amino acids. Germline CDR1 MDHEN, CDR2 SYDVKM. CDR3 protein: CASSSYSQAFF. CDR3 DNA sequence: TGTGCCAGCAGTTCCTATAGTCAAGCTTTCTTT.

The CDR3 coding sequence is TGTGCCAGCAGTTCGCTCGGACAGGGGAAGAACATTCAGTACTTC. Its protein product is CASSSLGQGKNIQYF. V is TRBV27 and J is TRBJ2-4; 9 bases match TRBD1. Germline CDR1 and CDR2: MNHEY and SMNVEV (reference sequence). The CDR3 is 15 amino acids. With V trimmed by 4 bases and J by 7 bases, 8 bases remained unmatched.

The chain uses TRBV5-1 and TRBJ2-5; D is undetermined. With the DNA end fitting TRBJ2-7 better, the J assignment may be wrong. This CDR3 comprises 15 residues. Germline V gives CDR1 SGHRS, CDR2 YFSETQ. CDR3: CASSLVPHPDYEQYF. The CDR3 DNA reads TGCGCCAGCAGCTTGGTCCCCCACCCAGACTACGAGCAGTACTTC.